Listed below are T cell receptor beta chains from one sample, sequenced in a study of T cell repertoires in cytomegalovirus infection. TCRdb called the reads again in MiXCR, with one record for every CDR3 protein. The sample carries 200,000 to 300,000 distinct CDR3 sequences, roughly an eighth recorded once. Source material: PBMCs. The receptors come from a human donor in good health (CMV status not recorded). Some clones in this sample may be carry-over from other donors' samples. Each CDR3 is given with its conserved first and last residue. D genes are given only for firm matches. Each size is how often the clone was seen (once, few, many) or a class if it is expanded.

j_call d_call clone_size v_call cdr3_nt cdr3_aa
TRBJ1-5 - many TRBV19 TGTGCCAGTAGTCCACTCAATCAGCCCCAGCATTTT CASSPLNQPQHF
TRBJ2-1 TRBD1 many TRBV11-3 TGTGCCAGCAGCCTCGGGACAGGGAAGGGCGAAGGCAATGAGCAGTTCTTC CASSLGTGKGEGNEQFF
TRBJ1-3 - many TRBV7-2 TGTGCCAGCAGCTTGACGGCTGGAAACACCATATATTTT CASSLTAGNTIYF
TRBJ2-7 - many TRBV10-3 TGTGCCATTCAGGGAGATACAACCTACGAGCAGTACTTC CAIQGDTTYEQYF
TRBJ2-7 - many TRBV3-1 TGTGCCAGCAGCCAAGGGAGTTCCTACGAGCAGTACTTC CASSQGSSYEQYF
TRBJ1-1 - many TRBV7-2 TGTGCCAGCGGCCCCGGCGGTACTGAAGCTTTCTTT CASGPGGTEAFF
TRBJ2-2 - many TRBV4-3 TGCGCCAGCAGCCAAGATTTGCAGGCAGGAACGAACACCGGGGAGCTGTTTTTT CASSQDLQAGTNTGELFF
TRBJ1-6 - many TRBV7-2 TGTGCCAGCACCCAGTGGCCCGGATCGGGTAATTCACCCCTCCACTTT CASTQWPGSGNSPLHF
TRBJ1-1 - few TRBV11-1 TGTGCCAGCAGCTTAAGGGTGCGGAGCACTGAAGCTTTCTTT CASSLRVRSTEAFF
TRBJ2-5 - many TRBV5-1 TGCGCCAGCAACCTAAACCGTGGACGAATAGACCAAGAGACCCAGTACTTC CASNLNRGRIDQETQYF